This entry concerns a single T cell receptor (beta chain). The target antigen is unknown. Read coverage stops 3 residues before the CDR3 terminus; the germline J gene supplies the remainder. Each participant carried one incident cervical HPV16 infection only. These data are taken from a study of T cells in women clearing cervical HPV infection. Turning to the study itself: Case blood was drawn a median around 140 days after lesion detection.

Study-level points and caveats: Effector/memory and HPV-specific T cells were not isolated, and association timing is unknown. TRBV6-7 relative abundance averaged approximately 0.1% in cases and 0.15% to 0.2% in controls.

Assay used: immunoSEQ multiplex PCR; TCRdb lists only in-frame clones, some missing. The repertoire table contains approximately 39,000 clones. The germline gives CDR1 MDHEN, CDR2 SYDVKM. V was clipped by 7 bases and J by 2 bases, with 12 bases between them. This CDR3 has 13 amino acids. The V call is TRBV28, the J call TRBJ2-7; maybe TRBD1 (6 bases). The sequence came from a woman aged 18-69 years with a cervical HPV16 infection that either progressed to CIN3+ or cleared (not recorded which). Sequencing was performed on blood buffy coat. CDR3 loop: CASIGDNAYEQYF. CDR3 DNA, as far as it was read: TGTGCCAGCATCGGGGACAACGCCTACGAG.